This T cell receptor beta chain was captured by sequencing in a study of graft-versus-host responses after intestinal transplantation. Sequencing used immunoSEQ multiplex PCR; TCRdb keeps in-frame clones, though not all of them. This table holds about 21,000 clones, 50% to 70% found once. This clone was recorded a few times. Germline values: CDR1 MDHEN, CDR2 SYDVKM. The CDR3 has 14 amino acids. Trimming took 6 bases from V and 4 from J, leaving 14 bases between them. J is TRBJ2-3 and V is TRBV28, with a tentative D call TRBD1 (6 bases). This TCR derives from a human patient who received an intestinal transplant. The sample here was alloreactive CD4+ T cells from a mixed lymphocyte reaction culture, taken before intestinal transplant. The sample's subset: CFSE-low proliferating T cells sorted from roughly 6-day pre-transplant mixed lymphocyte reaction (GvH or HvG direction). The CDR3 region has the DNA TGTGCCAGCAGCGACTGGGGGCGGTCAGATACGCAGTATTTT. This gives the protein CASSDWGRSDTQYF.